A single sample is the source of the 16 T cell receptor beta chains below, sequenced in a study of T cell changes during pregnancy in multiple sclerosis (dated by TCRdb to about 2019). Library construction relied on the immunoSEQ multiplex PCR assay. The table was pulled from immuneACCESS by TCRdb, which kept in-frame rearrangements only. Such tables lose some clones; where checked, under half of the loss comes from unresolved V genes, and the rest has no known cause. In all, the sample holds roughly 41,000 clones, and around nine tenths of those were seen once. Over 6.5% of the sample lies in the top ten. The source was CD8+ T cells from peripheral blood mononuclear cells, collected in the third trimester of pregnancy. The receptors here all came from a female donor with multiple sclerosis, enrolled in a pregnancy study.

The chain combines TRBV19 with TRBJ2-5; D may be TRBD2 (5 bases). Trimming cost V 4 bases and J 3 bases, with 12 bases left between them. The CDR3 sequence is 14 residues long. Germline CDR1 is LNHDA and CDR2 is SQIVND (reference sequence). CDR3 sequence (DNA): TGTGCCAGTAGTAACGACCTGGAGGAAGAGACCCAGTACTTC. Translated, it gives CASSNDLEEETQYF.

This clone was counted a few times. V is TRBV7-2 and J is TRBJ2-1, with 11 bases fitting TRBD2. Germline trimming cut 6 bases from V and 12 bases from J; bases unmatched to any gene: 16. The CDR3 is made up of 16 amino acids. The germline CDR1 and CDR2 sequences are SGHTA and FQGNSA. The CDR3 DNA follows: TGTGCCAGCAGTCCCAGTCCTAGCGGGAGGTCCTCTTGGCAGTTCTTC. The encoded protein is CASSPSPSGRSSWQFF.

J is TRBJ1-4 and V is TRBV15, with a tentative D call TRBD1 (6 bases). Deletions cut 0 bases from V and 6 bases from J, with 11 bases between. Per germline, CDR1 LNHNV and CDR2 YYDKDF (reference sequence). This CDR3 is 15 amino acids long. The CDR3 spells CATSRDGGGHEKLFF. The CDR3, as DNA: TGTGCCACCAGCAGAGATGGGGGCGGTCATGAAAAACTGTTTTTT.

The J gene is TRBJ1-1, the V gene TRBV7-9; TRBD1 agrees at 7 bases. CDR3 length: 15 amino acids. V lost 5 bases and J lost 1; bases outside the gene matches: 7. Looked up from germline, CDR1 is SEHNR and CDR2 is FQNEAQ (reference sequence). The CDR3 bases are TGTGCCAGCAGCCCGATGGGGACAGCGAACACTGAAGCTTTCTTT. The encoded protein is CASSPMGTANTEAFF.

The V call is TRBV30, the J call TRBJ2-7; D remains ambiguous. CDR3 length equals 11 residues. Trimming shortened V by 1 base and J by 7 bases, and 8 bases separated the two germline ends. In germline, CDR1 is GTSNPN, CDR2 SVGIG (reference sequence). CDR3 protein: CAWSASTEQYF. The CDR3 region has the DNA TGTGCCTGGAGTGCTAGTACGGAGCAGTACTTC.

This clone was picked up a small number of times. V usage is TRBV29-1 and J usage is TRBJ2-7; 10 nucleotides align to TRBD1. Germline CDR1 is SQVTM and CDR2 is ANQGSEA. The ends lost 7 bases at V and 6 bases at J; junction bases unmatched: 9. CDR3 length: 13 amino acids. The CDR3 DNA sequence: TGCAGCGCCGGACAGGGGGAAAGCTCCGAGCAGTACTTC. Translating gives CSAGQGESSEQYF.

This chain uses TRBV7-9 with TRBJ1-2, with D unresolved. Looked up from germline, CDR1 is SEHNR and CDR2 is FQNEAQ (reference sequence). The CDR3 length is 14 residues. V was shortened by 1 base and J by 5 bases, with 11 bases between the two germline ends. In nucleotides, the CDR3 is TGTGCCAGCAGCTTAGGCTCAGAGGTTTATGGCTACACCTTC. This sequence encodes CASSLGSEVYGYTF.

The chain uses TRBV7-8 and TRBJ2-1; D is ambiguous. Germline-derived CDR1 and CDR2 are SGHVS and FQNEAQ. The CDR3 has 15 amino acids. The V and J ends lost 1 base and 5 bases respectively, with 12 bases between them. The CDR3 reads CASSLVANSDNEQFF. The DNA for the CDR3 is TGTGCCAGCAGCTTAGTAGCAAATTCGGACAATGAGCAGTTCTTC.

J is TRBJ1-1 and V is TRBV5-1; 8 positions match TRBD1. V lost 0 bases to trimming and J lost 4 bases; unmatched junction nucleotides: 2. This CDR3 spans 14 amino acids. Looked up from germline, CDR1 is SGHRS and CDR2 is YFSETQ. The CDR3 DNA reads TGCGCCAGCAGCTTGGCACAGGGGGGCACTGAAGCTTTCTTT. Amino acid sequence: CASSLAQGGTEAFF.

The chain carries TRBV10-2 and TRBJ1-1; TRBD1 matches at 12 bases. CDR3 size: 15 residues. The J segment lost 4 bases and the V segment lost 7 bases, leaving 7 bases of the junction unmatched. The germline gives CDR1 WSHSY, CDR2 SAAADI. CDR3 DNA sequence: TGCGCCAGCACCTCCGGGACAGGGGGCTTCACTGAAGCTTTCTTT. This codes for CASTSGTGGFTEAFF.

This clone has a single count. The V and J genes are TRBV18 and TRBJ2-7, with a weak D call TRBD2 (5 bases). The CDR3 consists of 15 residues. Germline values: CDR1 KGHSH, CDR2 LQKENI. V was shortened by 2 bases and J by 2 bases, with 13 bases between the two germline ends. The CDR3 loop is CASSPKDGGAYEQYF. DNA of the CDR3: TGTGCCAGCTCACCAAAGGACGGAGGAGCCTACGAGCAGTACTTC.

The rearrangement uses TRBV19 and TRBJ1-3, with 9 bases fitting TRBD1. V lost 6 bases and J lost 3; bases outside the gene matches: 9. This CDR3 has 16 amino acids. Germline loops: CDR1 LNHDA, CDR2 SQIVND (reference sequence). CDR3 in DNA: TGTGCCAGTAGACGGGACAGGGAAGGTTTTGGAAACACCATATATTTT. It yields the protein CASRRDREGFGNTIYF. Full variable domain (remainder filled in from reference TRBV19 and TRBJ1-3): DGGITQSPKYLFRKEGQNVTLSCEQNLNHDAMYWYRQDPGQGLRLIYYSQIVNDFQKGDIAEGYSVSREKKESFPLTVTSAQKNPTAFYLCASRRDREGFGNTIYFGEGSWLTVV.

CDR3 sequence reads: CASSETDFNEQFF. The CDR3 DNA reads as TGTGCCAGCAGCGAGACAGATTTCAATGAGCAGTTCTTC. This chain connects TRBV9 to TRBJ2-1; a weak D match, TRBD1 (5 bases). Germline values: CDR1 SGDLS, CDR2 YYNGEE. Trimming shortened V by 3 bases and J by 6 bases, and 10 bases separated the two germline ends. The CDR3 covers 13 residues. Filled out from reference TRBV9 and TRBJ2-1, the complete variable domain reads DSGVTQTPKHLITATGQRVTLRCSPRSGDLSVYWYQQSLDQGLQFLIQYYNGEERAKGNILERFSAQQFPDLHSELNLSSLELGDSALYFCASSETDFNEQFFGPGTRLTVL.

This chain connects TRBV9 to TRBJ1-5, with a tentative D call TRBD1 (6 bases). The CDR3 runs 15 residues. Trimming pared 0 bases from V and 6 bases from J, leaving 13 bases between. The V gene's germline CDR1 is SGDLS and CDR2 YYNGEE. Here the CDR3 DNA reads TGTGCCAGCAGCGTAGATCAAGGGGGTGGTCAGCCCCAGCATTTT. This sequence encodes CASSVDQGGGQPQHF.

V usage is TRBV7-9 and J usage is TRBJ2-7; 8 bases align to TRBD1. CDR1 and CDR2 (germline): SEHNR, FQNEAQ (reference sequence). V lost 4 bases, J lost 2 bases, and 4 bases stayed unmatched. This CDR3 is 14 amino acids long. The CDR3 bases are TGTGCCAGCAGCTCTACAGGGGGAACCTACGAGCAGTACTTC. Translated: CASSSTGGTYEQYF. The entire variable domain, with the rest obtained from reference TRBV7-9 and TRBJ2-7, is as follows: DTGVSQNPRHKITKRGQNVTFRCDPISEHNRLYWYRQTLGQGPEFLTYFQNEAQLEKSRLLSDRFSAERPKGSFSTLEIQRTEQGDSAMYLCASSSTGGTYEQYFGPGTRLTVT.

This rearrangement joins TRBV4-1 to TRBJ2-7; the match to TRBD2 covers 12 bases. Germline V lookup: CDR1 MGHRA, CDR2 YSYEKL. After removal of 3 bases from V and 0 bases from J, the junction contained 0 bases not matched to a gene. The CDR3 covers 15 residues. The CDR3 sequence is CASSQTSGGSYEQYF. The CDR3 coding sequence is TGCGCCAGCAGCCAGACTAGCGGGGGCTCCTACGAGCAGTACTTC.